What follows are 2 T cell receptor beta chains derived from one specimen sequenced in a study of cytomegalovirus exposure and HLA in healthy donors. Both 60 Vbeta primers and 13 Jbeta primers went into the PCR. TCRdb's copy holds only in-frame clones and misses some; the assay was immunoSEQ multiplex PCR. Seen here are fewer than 200,000 clones, more than 75% observed once, and the top ten hold roughly 15%. Material: PBMCs. These TCRs come from a woman aged 30 to 39 in good health and CMV-seropositive.

This rearrangement joins TRBV6-4 to TRBJ2-5; a possible D gene is TRBD2 (5 bases). The last part of the DNA fits TRBJ2-7 better; the J call may be wrong. From germline, CDR1 is MRHNA and CDR2 SNTAGT. This CDR3 region has 15 residues. DNA for the CDR3: TGTGCCAGCAGTGTAAAGGAGGCCGGAAACTACGAGCAGTACTTC. The encoded protein is CASSVKEAGNYEQYF.

The V and J genes are TRBV2 and TRBJ1-4; D is unresolved. Trimming removed 8 bases from V and 4 bases from J, with 8 bases in between. Germline V gene data show CDR1 as SNHLY and CDR2 as FYNNEI. CDR3 length: 12 residues. As DNA, the CDR3 is TGTGCCAGCCAAACAGTTAATGAAAAACTGTTTTTT. Translated: CASQTVNEKLFF.